Described below is a single T cell receptor (beta chain) sequence and its context. Its specificity is not known. This entry belongs to a study of cytomegalovirus exposure and HLA in healthy donors. Primers for the PCR totalled 60 Vbeta and 13 Jbeta. Generated by immunoSEQ multiplex PCR, the TCRdb table keeps only in-frame clones and is missing some. The sample has 150,000 to 200,000 clones; about 88% are singletons. This CDR3 contains 17 residues. Germline assignment: CDR1 LNHDA and CDR2 SQIVND (reference sequence). V lost 4 bases, J lost 4 bases, and 10 bases stayed unmatched. Points from the study as a whole: Both high specificity and high sensitivity reportedly marked the classifier's diagnosis of cytomegalovirus status. The analysis excluded some indistinguishable V segments, including TRBV6-2 and TRBV6-3. Rates of TCR association differed by HLA locus in a later analysis, with DRB1 highest and HLA-C lowest.

The source material was PBMCs. The chain links TRBV19 to TRBJ2-6; 7 bases align to TRBD1. The clonotype was recovered from a woman in her late teens or twenties in good health and CMV-seronegative. The CDR3 sequence: CASSTSSQGSGANVLTF. In DNA, the CDR3 is TGTGCCAGTAGTACCTCCTCACAGGGGTCCGGGGCCAACGTCCTGACTTTC.